Listed here are 20 T cell receptor beta chains from one sample, sequenced in a study of CD8 T cells in Susac syndrome. An amount of RNA that ranged from roughly 0.5 to 1 ug was reverse transcribed with random hexamers. TCRdb processed the immunoSEQ multiplex PCR reads anew with MiXCR; each CDR3 protein has one entry. The sample shows 130,000 to 150,000 distinct CDR3 sequences, about 93% of them seen only once. Sequenced material: CD8+ T cells from PBMCs. The origin of the receptors is a human donor in good health.

CDR3 loop: CASVGGDGYTF. The CDR3 DNA follows: TGTGCCAGCGTAGGCGGGGATGGCTACACCTTC. The V and J genes are TRBV6-1 and TRBJ1-2; unclear D gene. Trimming took off 8 bases at V and 6 bases at J, with 10 bases between the two ends. The CDR3 length is 11 residues. CDR1 and CDR2 (germline): MNHNS, SASEGT.

This rearrangement joins TRBV28 to TRBJ1-2; possible D gene TRBD1, 5 bases. This CDR3 region has 15 residues. Trimming took off 3 bases at V and 3 bases at J, with 14 bases between the two ends. Germline V gene data show CDR1 as MDHEN and CDR2 as SYDVKM. CDR3 sequence (DNA): TGTGCCAGCAGTTTTAGTGGCAGGGAGGACTATGGCTACACCTTC. Residues: CASSFSGREDYGYTF.

CDR3 coding DNA: TGTGCCTGGAGTGTACTGGCGGGACCCTACGAGCAGTACTTC. Amino acids: CAWSVLAGPYEQYF. This rearrangement joins TRBV30 to TRBJ2-7; weak D call: TRBD2 (6 bases). This CDR3 contains 14 residues. From germline, CDR1 is GTSNPN and CDR2 SVGIG (reference sequence). Trimming shortened V by 0 bases and J by 2 bases, and 11 bases separated the two germline ends.

This clonotype showed up just once. The gene calls are TRBV2 and TRBJ2-1; 13 positions match TRBD2. The germline CDR1 and CDR2 sequences are SNHLY and FYNNEI. The CDR3 loop spans 15 amino acids. Trimming removed 5 bases from V and 5 bases from J; junction bases left unmatched: 3. DNA for the CDR3: TGTGCCAGCAGTACCGGGACTAGCGGGGACAATGAGCAGTTCTTC. It codes for CASSTGTSGDNEQFF. Drawing the rest from reference TRBV2 and TRBJ2-1, the complete variable domain is EPEVTQTPSHQVTQMGQEVILRCVPISNHLYFYWYRQILGQKVEFLVSFYNNEISEKSEIFDDQFSVERPDGSNFTLKIRSTKLEDSAMYFCASSTGTSGDNEQFFGPGTRLTVL.

The V call is TRBV29-1, the J call TRBJ1-2; 8 bases fit TRBD1. CDR1 and CDR2 from the germline V gene are SQVTM and ANQGSEA. This CDR3 is 12 amino acids long. Unmatched junction bases numbered 4, after V lost 6 bases and J lost 4 bases. As DNA, the CDR3 is TGCAGCGTCCATACAGGGGGCTATGGCTACACCTTC. Translation: CSVHTGGYGYTF.

This chain connects TRBV20-1 to TRBJ2-5; 7 positions match TRBD2. Germline loops: CDR1 DFQATT, CDR2 SNEGSKA (reference sequence). The length of the CDR3 is 14 residues. Trimming took 4 bases from V and 5 from J; bases not matched to a gene: 10. The chain's CDR3 is CSANGGGPGETQYF. The CDR3 DNA reads as TGCAGTGCTAACGGGGGAGGGCCGGGGGAGACCCAGTACTTC.

This sequence joins TRBV20-1 and TRBJ2-7; possibly TRBD1 for D (6 bases). From germline, CDR1 is DFQATT and CDR2 SNEGSKA (reference sequence). V was cut by 4 bases and J by 7 bases, with 11 bases left in between. The CDR3 is 11 residues long. The CDR3 region is CSAIRQDEQYF. CDR3 DNA sequence: TGCAGTGCTATTAGACAGGATGAGCAGTACTTC.

The chain is built from TRBV27 and TRBJ1-2; a possible D gene is TRBD1 (6 bases). This CDR3 comprises 12 residues. Germline CDR1 reads MNHEY; CDR2 reads SMNVEV (reference sequence). V shed 5 bases and J shed 8 bases, with 12 bases lying between them. CDR3 nucleotide sequence: TGTGCCAGCAGTGCGCACAGGGACGGCTACACCTTC. Translated: CASSAHRDGYTF.

The chain carries TRBV19 and TRBJ1-2; D gene ambiguous. The CDR3 covers 14 residues. V dropped 5 bases and J dropped 0 bases, with 10 bases sitting between them. Germline V gene lookup returns CDR1 LNHDA and CDR2 SQIVND (reference sequence). The DNA for the CDR3 is TGTGCCAGTAGTGGGGATCCAGCTAACTATGGCTACACCTTC. Residues: CASSGDPANYGYTF.

The V and J genes are TRBV7-2 and TRBJ2-5; 8 nucleotides match TRBD2. CDR1 and CDR2 from the germline V gene are SGHTA and FQGNSA. V dropped 5 bases and J dropped 4; count of bases not matched to a gene: 6. This CDR3 contains 14 residues. The CDR3: CASSHSGMRETQYF. CDR3 DNA: TGTGCCAGCAGCCATAGCGGGATGCGAGAGACCCAGTACTTC.

This rearrangement joins TRBV7-8 to TRBJ2-7; D not resolved. The germline V and J ends were trimmed by 3 bases and 7 bases, with 13 bases remaining between them. CDR3 size: 13 residues. Per germline, CDR1 SGHVS and CDR2 FQNEAQ. The CDR3 sequence: CASSLYGTREQYF. The CDR3, as DNA: TGTGCCAGCAGCTTGTACGGAACCAGAGAGCAGTACTTC.

As for this clonotype: The germline gene is not matched at one end of the junction; a read error may be the cause. V and J are TRBV29-1 and TRBJ2-3; 13 nucleotides line up with TRBD2. The germline V gene encodes CDR1 SQVTM and CDR2 ANQGSEA. The CDR3 covers 19 residues. The CDR3 nucleotides read TGCAGCGTCGAAGGTCCGGGACTAGCGGGGCGGTTGGCGACAGATACGCAGTATTTT. Amino acids: CSVEGPGLAGRLATDTQYF.

This clonotype was seen once. The chain has TRBV4-1 and TRBJ2-1; D possibly matches TRBD1 or TRBD2 (5 bases each). CDR3 length: 16 residues. Germline V gene sequence: CDR1 MGHRA, CDR2 YSYEKL. V shed 0 bases and J shed 8 bases, with 17 bases lying between them. In DNA, the CDR3 is TGCGCCAGCAGCCAAGAAGCCTCGGGGCCAGGCTATGAGCAGTTCTTC. Protein product: CASSQEASGPGYEQFF.

The V gene is TRBV20-1, the J gene TRBJ1-5, with D perhaps matching TRBD1 (5 bases). V was trimmed by 3 bases and J by 3 bases, leaving 12 bases between them. The CDR3 has 14 amino acids. From germline, CDR1 is DFQATT and CDR2 SNEGSKA (reference sequence). CDR3 amino acids: CSASAREANQPQHF. For the CDR3, the DNA is TGCAGTGCTAGCGCCAGGGAAGCCAATCAGCCCCAGCATTTT.

This clonotype was found once. The V gene is TRBV15, the J gene TRBJ2-3; D gene ambiguous. Trimming removed 3 bases from V and 1 base from J, with 14 bases in between. The germline V gene has CDR1 LNHNV and CDR2 YYDKDF (reference sequence). The CDR3 is 16 residues long. The CDR3 coding sequence is TGTGCCACCAGCAGCCCTAGTAAGTGGGGCACAGATACGCAGTATTTT. Its translation: CATSSPSKWGTDTQYF.

The chain combines TRBV7-9 with TRBJ1-1; D is unresolved. The CDR3 is made up of 14 amino acids. Germline CDR1 reads SEHNR; CDR2 reads FQNEAQ (reference sequence). The V end was cut by 1 base, the J end by 4 bases, with 10 bases between. CDR3 loop: CASSLGGSGTEAFF. The CDR3 DNA is TGTGCCAGCAGCTTAGGAGGGTCGGGCACTGAAGCTTTCTTT.

The rearrangement uses TRBV9 and TRBJ1-1, with 9 bases fitting TRBD1. V gave up 0 bases and J gave up 5 bases; unmatched junction bases: 5. Germline lookup yields CDR1 SGDLS and CDR2 YYNGEE. The CDR3 runs to 15 residues. The CDR3 loop is CASSVDWTGVTEAFF. The CDR3 coding sequence is TGTGCCAGCAGCGTAGACTGGACAGGGGTGACTGAAGCTTTCTTT.

The chain carries TRBV9 and TRBJ2-1; TRBD2 matches at 9 bases. V gave up 0 bases and J gave up 8 bases; unmatched junction bases: 6. Germline CDR1 and CDR2: SGDLS and YYNGEE. This CDR3 has 15 residues. The CDR3 coding sequence is TGTGCCAGCAGCGTAGGTAGCGGGAGCGTCGATGAGCAGTTCTTC. This codes for CASSVGSGSVDEQFF.

This rearrangement joins TRBV29-1 to TRBJ1-2, with 7 bases matching TRBD1. The CDR3 extends over 11 amino acids. Germline-derived CDR1 and CDR2 are SQVTM and ANQGSEA. Unmatched junction bases numbered 5, after V lost 6 bases and J lost 7 bases. CDR3 coding DNA: TGCAGCGTACTAGACAGGGCTGGCTACACCTTC. This gives the protein CSVLDRAGYTF.

The rearrangement joins TRBV7-9 to TRBJ2-2; 7 positions agree with TRBD2. Germline V lookup: CDR1 SEHNR, CDR2 FQNEAQ (reference sequence). The CDR3 sequence is 12 residues long. The J segment lost 6 bases and the V segment lost 7 bases, leaving 2 bases of the junction unmatched. As DNA, the CDR3 is TGTGCCAGCACGCTAGCGGCCGGGGAGCTGTTTTTT. It is translated as CASTLAAGELFF.